This T cell receptor beta chain was profiled in a study of graft-versus-host responses after intestinal transplantation. Comment on this clone: What it binds is not known.

Libraries were prepared by immunoSEQ multiplex PCR; TCRdb keeps only in-frame clonotypes and omits some of them. The profile shows 80,000 to 90,000 clones, roughly 92% of them singletons. Trimming stripped 1 base from V and 4 bases from J, with 8 bases between. The CDR3 is 13 residues long. Looked up from germline, CDR1 is GTSNPN and CDR2 is SVGIG (reference sequence). V and J are TRBV30 and TRBJ1-3; D remains unclear. This specimen consisted of unstimulated CD4+ T cells sorted from spleen or lymph node cells, obtained before intestinal transplant. This clonotype originated in a human donor who received an intestinal transplant. The CDR3: CAWSASAGNTIYF. CDR3 nucleotide sequence: TGTGCCTGGAGTGCGTCAGCCGGAAACACCATATATTTT. The full variable domain, with the rest looked up from reference TRBV30 and TRBJ1-3, is SQTIHQWPATLVQPVGSPLSLECTVEGTSNPNLYWYRQAAGRGLQLLFYSVGIGQISSEVPQNLSASRPQDRQFILSSKKLLLSDSGFYLCAWSASAGNTIYFGEGSWLTVV.